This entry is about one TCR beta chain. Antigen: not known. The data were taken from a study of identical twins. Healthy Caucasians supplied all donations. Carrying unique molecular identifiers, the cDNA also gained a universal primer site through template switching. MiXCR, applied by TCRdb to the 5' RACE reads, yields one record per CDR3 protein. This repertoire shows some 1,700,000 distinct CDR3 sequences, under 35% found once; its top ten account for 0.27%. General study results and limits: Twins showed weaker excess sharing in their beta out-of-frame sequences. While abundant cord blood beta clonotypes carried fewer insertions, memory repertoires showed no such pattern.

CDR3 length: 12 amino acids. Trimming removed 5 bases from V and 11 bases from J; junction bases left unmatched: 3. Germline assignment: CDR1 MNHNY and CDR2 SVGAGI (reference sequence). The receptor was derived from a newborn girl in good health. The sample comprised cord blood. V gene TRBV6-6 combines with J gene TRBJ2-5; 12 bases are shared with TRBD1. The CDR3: CASSKGQGAQYF. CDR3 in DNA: TGTGCCAGCAGTAAGGGACAGGGGGCACAGTACTTC.